These 19 T cell receptor beta chains originate from one sample sequenced in a study of low-dose radiotherapy and immunotherapy resistance in tumors. Time point defined: after trial treatment. Treatment indicated: LDRT plus nivolumab, ipilimumab, low-dose cyclophosphamide and aspirin (RACIN trial). First-strand cDNA used TRAV- and TRBV-specific primers, covering alpha and beta chains. The TCRs were subjected to amplification over approximately 20 PCR cycles employing a constant-region primer in conjunction with a V-primer adapter. One entry per CDR3 protein results from TCRdb running MiXCR on the reads. The sample has 35,000 to 45,000 distinct CDR3 sequences, less than 30% seen once. Sequenced material: PBMCs, taken after low-dose radiotherapy plus immunotherapy. The receptor set was obtained from a male donor with prostate cancer.

This clonotype came up many times. The rearrangement links TRBV28 to TRBJ2-5, with D tentatively TRBD2 (6 bases). CDR3 length equals 15 residues. Germline lookup yields CDR1 MDHEN and CDR2 SYDVKM. V dropped 3 bases and J dropped 2 bases, with 13 bases sitting between them. CDR3 in amino acids: CASSFLRDSQETQYF. As DNA, the CDR3 is TGTGCCAGCAGTTTCCTCCGGGACTCACAAGAGACCCAGTACTTC.

The chain carries TRBV20-1 and TRBJ2-1, with TRBD2 identical over 7 bases. The length of the CDR3 is 15 residues. After removal of 0 bases from V and 6 bases from J, the junction contained 8 bases not matched to a gene. Germline V CDR1 and CDR2: DFQATT, SNEGSKA (reference sequence). CDR3 in DNA: TGCAGTGCTAGAGAGGTAATAGCGGGTGGCAATGAGCAGTTCTTC. Translated, it gives CSAREVIAGGNEQFF.

This clonotype appeared many times. The CDR3 is CASSLAGDGTDTQYF. The CDR3 DNA follows: TGTGCCAGCAGCCTAGCGGGAGATGGCACAGATACGCAGTATTTT. The chain is built from TRBV4-2 and TRBJ2-3, with 9 bases lining up with TRBD2. Germline V lookup: CDR1 LGHNA, CDR2 YNFKEQ. The CDR3 totals 15 residues. The J segment lost 1 base and the V segment lost 4 bases, leaving 3 bases of the junction unmatched.

This clonotype showed up many times. The chain couples TRBV5-1 to TRBJ1-5; D not resolved. The CDR3 sequence is 13 residues long. From germline, CDR1 is SGHRS and CDR2 YFSETQ. V gave up 4 bases and J gave up 6 bases, with 11 bases separating them. CDR3 in DNA: TGCGCCAGCAGCCCCGAAGGTCGTCAGCCCCAGCATTTT. Translating it yields CASSPEGRQPQHF. Combining the CDR3 with reference TRBV5-1 and TRBJ1-5 gives the whole variable domain KAGVTQTPRYLIKTRGQQVTLSCSPISGHRSVSWYQQTPGQGLQFLFEYFSETQRNKGNFPGRFSGRQFSNSRSEMNVSTLELGDSALYLCASSPEGRQPQHFGDGTRLSIL.

The sample holds many counts of this clonotype. This sequence joins TRBV4-1 and TRBJ2-1; 8 nucleotides agree with TRBD1. CDR3 length: 17 amino acids. V was pared by 0 bases and J by 2 bases, with 6 bases of the junction left unmatched. The V gene's germline CDR1 is MGHRA and CDR2 YSYEKL. The CDR3 DNA reads TGCGCCAGCAGCCAAGACTCCACAGGGGGAACCTACAATGAGCAGTTCTTC. This codes for CASSQDSTGGTYNEQFF.

This clonotype turned up a few times. The chain links TRBV18 to TRBJ2-3; 7 bases agree with TRBD1. CDR1 and CDR2 from the germline V gene are KGHSH and LQKENI. The V segment lost 3 bases and the J segment 0 bases; nucleotides outside the gene matches: 3. CDR3 length: 15 amino acids. The CDR3 coding sequence is TGTGCCAGCTCACCGGGACAGTTAAGCACAGATACGCAGTATTTT. This sequence encodes CASSPGQLSTDTQYF. The variable domain in full, completed from reference TRBV18 and TRBJ2-3, reads NAGVMQNPRHLVRRRGQEARLRCSPMKGHSHVYWYRQLPEEGLKFMVYLQKENIIDESGMPKERFSAEFPKEGPSILRIQQVVRGDSAAYFCASSPGQLSTDTQYFGPGTRLTVL.

This clonotype was detected ten times or more. The CDR3 nucleotides read TGTGCCAGCAGCTTCTTCCGGAGCTCTGGGGCCAACGTCCTGACTTTC. Its protein is CASSFFRSSGANVLTF. The chain carries TRBV7-8 and TRBJ2-6; unclear D gene. The germline V gene encodes CDR1 SGHVS and CDR2 FQNEAQ. The CDR3 length is 16 residues. The ends were cut back, 3 bases at V and 0 bases at J, with 9 bases in the middle.

The chain employs TRBV7-7 and TRBJ2-7; 10 nucleotides line up with TRBD2. V gave up 9 bases and J gave up 2 bases; unmatched junction bases: 22. Germline lookup yields CDR1 SSHAT and CDR2 FNYEAQ (reference sequence). This CDR3 is 19 amino acids long. CDR3 coding DNA: TGTGCCAGTCCTCCACTAGGGGGACTAGCGCCTCACCTCCCCTACGAGCAGTACTTC. Its protein is CASPPLGGLAPHLPYEQYF. Together with reference TRBV7-7 and TRBJ2-7, the CDR3 gives the full variable domain: GAGVSQSPRYKVTKRGQDVTLRCDPISSHATLYWYQQALGQGPEFLTYFNYEAQPDKSGLPSDRFSAERPEGSISTLTIQRTEQRDSAMYRCASPPLGGLAPHLPYEQYFGPGTRLTVT.

Many counts were recorded for this clonotype. The CDR3 nucleotides are TGTGCCAGTAGTGTAAAACAGGGGAGCGCTTTCTTT. Translated, it gives CASSVKQGSAFF. This rearrangement joins TRBV19 to TRBJ1-1; TRBD1 matches 7 bases. The germline CDR1 and CDR2 sequences are LNHDA and SQIVND (reference sequence). The CDR3 covers 12 residues. The junction had 8 bases not matched to a gene; V was cut back by 5 bases and J by 11 bases.

This clonotype occurred many times. This rearrangement joins TRBV20-1 to TRBJ2-3, with TRBD2 identical over 11 bases. The V gene end was trimmed by 2 bases and the J gene end by 4 bases; junction bases not matched to a gene: 8. The V gene's germline CDR1 is DFQATT and CDR2 SNEGSKA (reference sequence). There are 16 residues in the CDR3. CDR3 sequence: CSARSRLAGFPDTQYF. As DNA, the CDR3 is TGCAGTGCTAGATCTAGACTAGCGGGGTTCCCAGATACGCAGTATTTT.

As to this clonotype: This likely stems from a read error, as it lies one base from a far larger clone. The chain recombines TRBV6-2 or TRBV6-3 with TRBJ2-7, with 8 bases fitting TRBD2. After removal of 5 bases from V and 7 bases from J, the junction contained 16 bases not matched to a gene. This CDR3 comprises 16 residues. Germline-derived CDR1 and CDR2 are MNHEY and SVGEGT. The CDR3 spells CASSGRTSPSRGEQYF. The DNA for the CDR3 is TGTGCCAGCAGTGGACGGACTAGCCCCTCCCGGGGTGAGCAGTACTTC.

At least ten counts were recorded for this clonotype. Germline is not matched at one junction end, which may reflect a read error. The gene calls are TRBV5-1 and TRBJ2-3; TRBD2 might be the D (5 bases). The CDR3 runs 15 residues. CDR1 and CDR2 (germline): SGHRS, YFSETQ. This CDR3 is CASTLDLSSTDTQYF. CDR3 in DNA: TGTGCCAGCACCCTGGACTTAAGTTCCACAGATACGCAGTATTTT.

This clonotype is categorized as medium-sized. This sequence joins TRBV2 and TRBJ2-5; TRBD1 agrees at 11 bases. The germline gives CDR1 SNHLY, CDR2 FYNNEI. V lost 8 bases to trimming and J lost 5 bases; unmatched junction nucleotides: 10. The CDR3 has 15 amino acids. The chain's CDR3 is CASPQDRGPRETQYF. The CDR3 nucleotides are TGTGCCAGCCCCCAGGACAGGGGGCCCCGGGAGACCCAGTACTTC.

This clonotype was counted ten times or more. The J gene is TRBJ2-7, the V gene TRBV7-9, with D possibly matching TRBD1 (6 bases). The CDR3 totals 14 residues. In germline, CDR1 is SEHNR, CDR2 FQNEAQ (reference sequence). Trimming removed 5 bases at V and 3 bases at J, with 14 bases between. CDR3: CASSPPQGNYEQYF. The CDR3 DNA is TGTGCCAGCAGCCCTCCCCAGGGGAACTACGAGCAGTACTTC.

This clonotype was seen at least ten times. J is TRBJ2-1 and V is TRBV5-1, with 9 bases matching TRBD2. This CDR3 region has 16 residues. V shed 0 bases, J shed 3 bases, and the junction held 4 bases outside the gene matches. Per the germline V gene, CDR1 is SGHRS and CDR2 is YFSETQ. CDR3 DNA: TGCGCCAGCAGCTTGGCTTCTAGCGGGGTCTACAATGAGCAGTTCTTC. Protein: CASSLASSGVYNEQFF.

This clonotype has a count of ten or more. The gene calls are TRBV25-1 and TRBJ2-3; possibly TRBD1 for D (6 bases). Trimming removed 2 bases at V and 2 bases at J, with 11 bases between. The CDR3 is 15 residues long. The germline CDR1 and CDR2 sequences are MGHDK and SYGVNS. CDR3 in DNA: TGTGCCAGCAGTGAAGCGGACAGAAACACAGATACGCAGTATTTT. Translated: CASSEADRNTDTQYF.

This clonotype was seen many times. J is TRBJ1-4 and V is TRBV4-1; possible D gene TRBD1, 5 bases. Germline V gives CDR1 MGHRA, CDR2 YSYEKL. The V gene lost 1 base and the J gene lost 3 bases, with 9 bases spanning the gap. There are 15 residues in the CDR3. In DNA form, the CDR3 reads TGCGCCAGCAGCCAAGTAGCAGGGTCTAATGAAAAACTGTTTTTT. This gives the protein CASSQVAGSNEKLFF.

V and J are TRBV11-2 and TRBJ2-7; 15 bases are shared with TRBD2. The V gene's germline CDR1 is SGHAT and CDR2 FQNNGV. V lost 5 bases and J lost 3; bases outside the gene matches: 14. The CDR3 consists of 19 residues. The CDR3 DNA is TGTGCCAGCAGCCGGACTAGCGGGGGGGCCGGGACAGAAAGCTACGAGCAGTACTTC. Translating gives CASSRTSGGAGTESYEQYF.

This clonotype appeared many times. The chain couples TRBV5-1 to TRBJ1-1; D is ambiguous. With 7 bases removed from V and 0 bases from J, the gap between germline ends came to 13 bases. Germline V gene data show CDR1 as SGHRS and CDR2 as YFSETQ. CDR3 length equals 14 residues. This chain's CDR3 is CASQTSGMNTEAFF. As DNA, the CDR3 is TGCGCCAGCCAGACAAGCGGTATGAACACTGAAGCTTTCTTT.